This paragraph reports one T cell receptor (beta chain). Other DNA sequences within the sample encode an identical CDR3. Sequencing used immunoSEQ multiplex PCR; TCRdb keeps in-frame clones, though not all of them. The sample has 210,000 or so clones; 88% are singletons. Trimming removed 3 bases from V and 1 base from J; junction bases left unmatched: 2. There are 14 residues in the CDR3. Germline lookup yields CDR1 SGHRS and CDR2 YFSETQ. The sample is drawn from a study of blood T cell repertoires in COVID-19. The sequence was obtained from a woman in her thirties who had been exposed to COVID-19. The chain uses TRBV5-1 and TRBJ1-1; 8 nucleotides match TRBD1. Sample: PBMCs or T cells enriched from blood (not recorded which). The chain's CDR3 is CASSSQGGNTEAFF. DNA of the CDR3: TGCGCCAGCAGCTCACAGGGGGGGAACACTGAAGCTTTCTTT.